This is a list of T cell receptor beta chains from one sample in a study of shared clonotypes between healthy human individuals. Assay used: immunoSEQ multiplex PCR; TCRdb lists only in-frame clones, some missing. The data contain 2,500,000 or so clones, 80% to 95% of them singletons. The sample taken for sequencing was naive CD4+ T cells from PBMCs. The receptors shown here come from a man younger than 35 in good health. Some clones in this sample may be carry-over from other donors' samples. Each CDR3 is given with its conserved first and last residue. A D gene is named only where the DNA matches it firmly. For some rows the clone size is stated as once, few or many, or as a class when expanded; others skip it.

>TRBV5-1|-|TRBJ2-1|-
CASSLDLGSYNEQFF
TGCGCCAGCAGCTTGGATCTAGGATCCTACAATGAGCAGTTCTTC
>TRBV18|-|TRBJ1-2|-
CASSPPARVSYGYTF
TGTGCCAGCTCACCACCGGCCAGGGTTTCCTATGGCTACACCTTC
>TRBV13|-|TRBJ1-1|-
CASSPSQGYTEAFF
TGTGCCAGCAGCCCCAGTCAGGGGTACACTGAAGCTTTCTTT
>TRBV28|-|TRBJ2-4|-
CASSFAGQVGLAKNIQYF
TGTGCCAGCAGTTTTGCAGGCCAGGTGGGGCTAGCCAAAAACATTCAGTACTTC
>TRBV10-1|-|TRBJ2-3|-
CASSESTSLVDTQYF
TGCGCCAGCAGTGAGAGTACTAGCTTGGTAGATACGCAGTATTTT
>TRBV6-6|TRBD2|TRBJ2-5|-
CAASGSREETQYF
TGTGCCGCCAGCGGGAGTCGGGAAGAGACCCAGTACTTC
>TRBV4-1|TRBD1|TRBJ2-3|once
CASSQDGGQGATDTQYF
TGCGCCAGCAGCCAAGATGGGGGACAGGGGGCGACAGATACGCAGTATTTT
>TRBV7-9|-|TRBJ1-1|-
CASSLQGVVNTEAFF
TGTGCCAGCAGCTTACAGGGAGTTGTGAACACTGAAGCTTTCTTT
>TRBV5-1|-|TRBJ1-1|-
CASSFVGGNTEAFF
TGCGCCAGCAGCTTTGTGGGCGGGAACACTGAAGCTTTCTTT
>TRBV2|-|TRBJ1-1|-
CASTVNTEAFF
TGTGCCAGTACGGTGAACACTGAAGCTTTCTTT
>TRBV30|-|TRBJ2-7|-
CAWSVSIPYEQYF
TGTGCCTGGAGTGTTTCGATCCCCTACGAGCAGTACTTC
>TRBV6-1|-|TRBJ1-5|-
CASSDLGRPQHF
TGTGCCAGCAGTGATTTGGGCCGGCCCCAGCATTTT
>TRBV7-9|TRBD2|TRBJ2-3|-
CASSLALAGGDTDTQYF
TGTGCCAGCAGCTTAGCCTTAGCGGGGGGTGACACAGATACGCAGTATTTT
>TRBV7-2|-|TRBJ2-3|-
CASSLWRVGTDTQYF
TGTGCCAGCAGCTTGTGGAGGGTGGGTACAGATACGCAGTATTTT
>TRBV29-1|-|TRBJ1-2|-
CSVEDQGGYGYTF
TGCAGCGTTGAAGATCAGGGAGGTTATGGCTACACCTTC
>TRBV5-1|-|TRBJ1-1|-
CASSLVGQGEAFF
TGCGCCAGCAGCTTGGTGGGTCAGGGTGAAGCTTTCTTT
>TRBV5-1|-|TRBJ2-3|-
CASSSLPGGTGFTDTQYF
TGCGCCAGCAGCTCGCTGCCCGGGGGAACGGGGTTCACAGATACGCAGTATTTT
>TRBV7-6|-|TRBJ2-3|once
CASSLARTDTQYF
TGTGCCAGCAGCTTAGCGAGGACAGATACGCAGTATTTT
>TRBV27|-|TRBJ2-7|-
CASSSSLGFYEQYF
TGTGCCAGCAGTTCCTCCTTGGGGTTCTACGAGCAGTACTTC
>TRBV29-1|-|TRBJ2-5|-
CSVRPTGNQETQYF
TGCAGCGTTAGGCCTACAGGGAATCAAGAGACCCAGTACTTC
>TRBV19|-|TRBJ1-1|-
CASSFGGRNTEAFF
TGTGCCAGTAGTTTTGGAGGGAGGAACACTGAAGCTTTCTTT
>TRBV5-5|TRBD2|TRBJ2-7|-
CASSFGAGDTYEQYF
TGTGCCAGCAGCTTCGGAGCGGGAGATACCTACGAGCAGTACTTC
>TRBV9|-|TRBJ2-7|-
CASSASGFEQYF
TGTGCCAGCAGCGCCTCAGGGTTCGAGCAGTACTTC
>TRBV7-3|TRBD2|TRBJ2-1|-
CASSRLMGGSSYNEQFF
TGTGCCAGCAGCCGTTTAATGGGCGGGAGCTCCTACAATGAGCAGTTCTTC
>TRBV6-1|-|TRBJ2-2|-
CASSEVGVRELFF
TGTGCCAGCAGTGAAGTCGGGGTCCGGGAGCTGTTTTTT
>TRBV21-1|-|TRBJ2-7|-
CASSNSRTRDTYEQYF
TGTGCCAGCAGCAATTCACGGACTAGAGATACCTACGAGCAGTACTTC
>TRBV6-5|-|TRBJ2-7|-
CASSRRELSGEQYF
TGTGCCAGCAGTCGCCGGGAACTATCGGGTGAGCAGTACTTC
>TRBV30|-|TRBJ2-7|-
CAWSSNYEQYF
TGTGCCTGGAGTTCGAACTACGAGCAGTACTTC
>TRBV11-2|TRBD2|TRBJ2-1|-
CASSSGTSGRWSYNEQFF
TGTGCCAGCAGCTCTGGGACTAGCGGGAGGTGGTCCTACAATGAGCAGTTCTTC
>TRBV6-5|-|TRBJ1-1|-
CASSMSPGGGTEAFF
TGTGCCAGCAGTATGAGCCCGGGGGGAGGCACTGAAGCTTTCTTT
>TRBV6-6|TRBD2|TRBJ2-2|-
CASSGTSGGNTGELFF
TGTGCCAGCAGTGGCACTAGCGGGGGGAACACCGGGGAGCTGTTTTTT
>TRBV5-1|-|TRBJ2-3|-
CASSLFPGRGTDTQYF
TGCGCCAGCAGCTTGTTCCCCGGCCGGGGCACAGATACGCAGTATTTT
>TRBV11-3|-|TRBJ2-2|-
CASSQRGGTNTGELFF
TGTGCCAGCAGCCAAAGGGGTGGTACGAACACCGGGGAGCTGTTTTTT
>TRBV11-2|TRBD1|TRBJ2-3|-
CASSFLGQGPSTDTQYF
TGTGCCAGCAGCTTCCTAGGACAGGGCCCTAGCACAGATACGCAGTATTTT
>TRBV9|-|TRBJ1-2|-
CASSARRDTGIYGYTF
TGTGCCAGCAGCGCCCGACGGGACACCGGAATCTATGGCTACACCTTC
>TRBV27|-|TRBJ1-1|-
CASHTKNERNTEAFF
TGTGCCAGCCACACGAAGAATGAACGGAACACTGAAGCTTTCTTT
>TRBV6-1|TRBD2|TRBJ2-1|-
CASTPGTSEYNGQFF
TGTGCGAGCACTCCGGGGACTAGCGAATACAATGGGCAGTTCTTC
>TRBV11-2|-|TRBJ2-1|-
CASSPLRYDEQFF
TGTGCCAGCAGCCCATTACGCTACGATGAGCAGTTCTTC
>TRBV28|TRBD1|TRBJ1-3|-
CASSLQGAQGNTIYF
TGTGCCAGCAGTTTACAGGGGGCGCAGGGAAACACCATATATTTT
>TRBV28|-|TRBJ1-1|-
CASTTAGGDTEAFF
TGTGCCAGCACCACTGCTGGGGGTGACACTGAAGCTTTCTTT
>TRBV11-3|-|TRBJ2-1|once
CASSSDYTYNEQFF
TGTGCCAGCAGCTCGGACTATACCTACAATGAGCAGTTCTTC
>TRBV19|TRBD1|TRBJ1-3|-
CASSRQGNSGNTIYF
TGTGCCAGTAGTAGACAGGGAAACTCTGGAAACACCATATATTTT